The clone carrying this TCR beta chain was counted at least ten times. Its antigen is not known. The sample is drawn from a study of glioma-infiltrating T cells. V was pared by 2 bases and J by 4 bases, with 14 bases between. The CDR3 sequence is 16 residues long. Germline V gene lookup returns CDR1 MNHNY and CDR2 SVGAGI (reference sequence). Amplification of TCR alpha and beta CDR3 regions from RNA used iRepertoire nested multiplex PCR. For one-step reverse transcription and amplification, 100-400 ng of tissue mRNA or PBMC total RNA was used. A single record per CDR3 protein comes from TCRdb applying MiXCR to the multiplex PCR reads. The sample records under 200,000 distinct CDR3 sequences, approximately 40% being singletons. Findings and limits, study-wide: CDR3 overlap between tissue and blood was very small. Above-expected tissue-blood divergence occurred in all gliomas, most in low-grade ones.

The V call is TRBV6-6, the J call TRBJ2-2, with D perhaps assigned TRBD1 or TRBD2 (5 bases each). Sequencing used glioma tissue, nonneoplastic brain tissue, or PBMCs (not recorded which). This clonotype originated in a human donor with low-grade glioma or glioblastoma, undergoing nonglioma brain surgery, or in good health (not recorded which). This CDR3 reads CASSYPGPSGTGELFF. CDR3 sequence (DNA): TGTGCCAGCAGTTACCCGGGACCCTCGGGCACCGGGGAGCTGTTTTTT.